This record looks at one T cell receptor (beta chain) sequence and its context. Germline assignment: CDR1 KGHDR and CDR2 SFDVKD. The CDR3 consists of 14 residues. Trimming cost V 6 bases and J 4 bases; bases outside gene matches: 3. The sample belongs to a study of patients and donors after allogeneic stem cell transplantation. From the RT-PCR reads, TCRdb called clonotypes with MiXCR, one entry per CDR3 protein. The sample holds approximately 250,000 distinct CDR3 sequences; approximately 14% are singletons and the top ten take around 10%. The sample comprised blood, either unsorted or a sorted T cell fraction (not recorded which). The chain employs TRBV24-1 and TRBJ2-3; 10 bases are a match to TRBD2. The source is a human donor who was either an allogeneic HSCT recipient or a stem cell or donor lymphocyte infusion donor (not recorded which). It is not recorded whose cells these are; they may come from a transplant donor. CDR3 sequence: CATSKRGGPDTQYF. The CDR3 nucleotides read TGTGCCACCAGTAAGCGGGGGGGCCCAGATACGCAGTATTTT.